The 22 T cell receptor beta chains presented below share a single source sample, sequenced in a study of blood T cell repertoires in COVID-19. Sequenced by immunoSEQ multiplex PCR; TCRdb stores in-frame clones only, minus some. The table lists roughly 190,000 clones, 82% of them singletons, with roughly 5% in the top ten. Input material: PBMCs or T cells enriched from blood (not recorded which). The receptors here all came from a woman in her fifties or sixties with acute COVID-19.

V and J are TRBV15 and TRBJ1-2; D perhaps matches TRBD1 (5 bases). Germline CDR1 and CDR2: LNHNV and YYDKDF (reference sequence). The CDR3 extends over 14 amino acids. V lost 1 base and J lost 5, with 11 bases in between. CDR3 in DNA: TGTGCCACCAGCAGAGTTGGGGCAGTATATGGCTACACCTTC. Amino acid sequence: CATSRVGAVYGYTF. Variable domain in full (rest from reference TRBV15 and TRBJ1-2): DAMVIQNPRYQVTQFGKPVTLSCSQTLNHNVMYWYQQKSSQAPKLLFHYYDKDFNNEADTPDNFQSRRPNTSFCFLDIRSPGLGDTAMYLCATSRVGAVYGYTFGSGTRLTVV.

J is TRBJ1-4 and V is TRBV29-1; D ambiguous. Germline loops: CDR1 SQVTM, CDR2 ANQGSEA. The CDR3 has 14 residues. V dropped 7 bases and J dropped 0 bases, with 12 bases sitting between them. The CDR3 loop reads CSGGEGTTNEKLFF. CDR3 sequence (DNA): TGCAGCGGGGGAGAGGGAACAACTAATGAAAAACTGTTTTTT.

V usage is TRBV7-2 and J usage is TRBJ2-5, with 10 bases fitting TRBD2. The CDR3 has 15 residues. V was pared by 4 bases and J by 5 bases, with 7 bases of the junction left unmatched. Germline CDR1 SGHTA, CDR2 FQGNSA. The CDR3, as DNA: TGTGCCAGCAGCTGGGTGGGACTAGCGAGCGAGACCCAGTACTTC. Translating gives CASSWVGLASETQYF.

Here the CDR3 DNA reads TGTGCCAGCAGCTTAGTACAGGGTGTTAACTATGGCTACACCTTC. Protein sequence: CASSLVQGVNYGYTF. The J gene is TRBJ1-2, the V gene TRBV7-2, with a weak D call TRBD1 (6 bases). This CDR3 has 15 amino acids. V lost 1 base and J lost 1, with 10 bases in between. The germline gives CDR1 SGHTA, CDR2 FQGNSA.

The chain uses TRBV3-1 (or the pseudogene TRBV3-2) and TRBJ1-6; D is possibly TRBD1 (5 bases). Germline CDR1 reads LGHDT; CDR2 reads YNNKEL (reference sequence). The CDR3 extends over 15 amino acids. V lost 0 bases to trimming and J lost 8 bases, with 11 bases between them. The CDR3 DNA is TGTGCCAGCAGCCAAGAATCGGGGGGGTATTCACCCCTCCACTTT. Its protein product is CASSQESGGYSPLHF.

This clone showed up just once. V and J are TRBV28 and TRBJ1-5, with 8 bases identical to TRBD1. After removal of 5 bases from V and 7 bases from J, the junction contained 10 bases not matched to a gene. The CDR3 is made up of 15 amino acids. Germline V lookup: CDR1 MDHEN, CDR2 SYDVKM. CDR3 in DNA: TGTGCCAGCAGTCCCCTACAGGGGGGTATGCAGCCCCAGCATTTT. Protein: CASSPLQGGMQPQHF.

This chain joins TRBV27 and TRBJ1-3; possible D gene TRBD1, 5 bases. The V end was cut by 6 bases, the J end by 0 bases, with 15 bases between. The CDR3 runs 16 residues. The germline CDR1 and CDR2 sequences are MNHEY and SMNVEV (reference sequence). CDR3 loop: CASRTFIRGSGNTIYF. The CDR3 coding sequence is TGTGCCAGCAGGACTTTTATTAGGGGCTCTGGAAACACCATATATTTT.

The V and J genes are TRBV30 and TRBJ1-2; possibly TRBD1 for D (5 bases). CDR1 and CDR2 (germline): GTSNPN, SVGIG (reference sequence). CDR3 length equals 14 residues. The V and J ends lost 0 bases and 6 bases respectively, with 14 bases between them. CDR3 sequence: CAWSVLRQGNGYTF. The CDR3 DNA follows: TGTGCCTGGAGTGTACTGCGGCAGGGCAATGGCTACACCTTC.

This rearrangement joins TRBV14 to TRBJ2-3; D remains unclear. This CDR3 has 14 residues. CDR1 is SGHDN and CDR2 is FVKESK in the germline V gene. Trimming shortened V by 4 bases and J by 2 bases, and 10 bases separated the two germline ends. DNA for the CDR3: TGTGCCAGCAGCCTCAATGGAGTCACAGATACGCAGTATTTT. Protein product: CASSLNGVTDTQYF. The full variable domain, with the rest looked up from reference TRBV14 and TRBJ2-3, is EAGVTQFPSHSVIEKGQTVTLRCDPISGHDNLYWYRRVMGKEIKFLLHFVKESKQDESGMPNNRFLAERTGGTYSTLKVQPAELEDSGVYFCASSLNGVTDTQYFGPGTRLTVL.

The rearrangement uses TRBV18 and TRBJ2-7; 9 bases agree with TRBD1. The CDR3 has 17 residues. The trim removed 3 bases at V and 2 bases at J, leaving 11 bases unmatched. Germline assignment: CDR1 KGHSH and CDR2 LQKENI. CDR3 bases: TGTGCCAGCTCACCTAATTATGGACAGGGGTCCCCCTACGAGCAGTACTTC. It encodes CASSPNYGQGSPYEQYF. Full variable domain (remainder filled in from reference TRBV18 and TRBJ2-7): NAGVMQNPRHLVRRRGQEARLRCSPMKGHSHVYWYRQLPEEGLKFMVYLQKENIIDESGMPKERFSAEFPKEGPSILRIQQVVRGDSAAYFCASSPNYGQGSPYEQYFGPGTRLTVT.

The V call is TRBV30, the J call TRBJ2-1, with unresolved D. The germline CDR1 and CDR2 sequences are GTSNPN and SVGIG (reference sequence). Deletions cut 2 bases from V and 6 bases from J, with 20 bases between. The CDR3 runs to 16 residues. CDR3 region: CAWSSYEIVPSNEQFF. The CDR3 DNA sequence: TGTGCCTGGAGTTCGTACGAGATAGTCCCTTCCAATGAGCAGTTCTTC.

The chain is built from TRBV7-2 and TRBJ1-3; 8 nucleotides match TRBD1. This CDR3 spans 17 amino acids. V was pared by 0 bases and J by 3 bases, with 7 bases of the junction left unmatched. Germline V gives CDR1 SGHTA, CDR2 FQGNSA. The CDR3 DNA sequence: TGTGCCAGCAGCTTAGCGGAGCCAGACAGGGGTGGAAACACCATATATTTT. Protein product: CASSLAEPDRGGNTIYF. Using reference TRBV7-2 and TRBJ1-3 for the parts outside the CDR3, the full variable domain is GAGVSQSPSNKVTEKGKDVELRCDPISGHTALYWYRQSLGQGLEFLIYFQGNSAPDKSGLPSDRFSAERTGGSVSTLTIQRTQQEDSAVYLCASSLAEPDRGGNTIYFGEGSWLTVV.

The CDR3, as DNA: TGTGCCAGCAGCCCAATGGGACCCGGGACTCGGGAAAAACTGTTTTTT. Its translation is CASSPMGPGTREKLFF. The V gene is TRBV7-6, the J gene TRBJ1-4, with D possibly matching TRBD1 (5 bases). The CDR3 has 16 amino acids. Germline CDR1 reads SGHVS; CDR2 reads FNYEAQ. V was trimmed by 5 bases and J by 8 bases, leaving 21 bases between them.

The rearrangement joins TRBV18 to TRBJ1-1, with no clear D. Trimming took off 2 bases at V and 5 bases at J, with 9 bases between the two ends. Germline V CDR1 and CDR2: KGHSH, LQKENI. CDR3 length: 13 residues. The CDR3 DNA reads as TGTGCCAGCTCACCAACGGGTGGAACTGAAGCTTTCTTT. Translation gives CASSPTGGTEAFF.

This clone was counted a single time. The rearrangement joins TRBV29-1 to TRBJ2-5; D may be TRBD1 (6 bases). Deletions cut 6 bases from V and 9 bases from J, with 23 bases between. The CDR3 extends over 14 amino acids. Germline V gene sequence: CDR1 SQVTM, CDR2 ANQGSEA. The CDR3 DNA reads as TGCAGCGTGACGGCGCAGGGGAACGTGTTGGCCCAGTACTTC. It yields the protein CSVTAQGNVLAQYF.

The chain uses TRBV3-1 (or the pseudogene TRBV3-2) and TRBJ2-1, with D perhaps TRBD1 (6 bases). Germline-derived CDR1 and CDR2 are LGHDT and YNNKEL (reference sequence). This CDR3 region has 15 residues. Trimming removed 0 bases at V and 4 bases at J, with 10 bases between. Here the CDR3 reads CASSQDAGVYNEQFF. CDR3 coding DNA: TGTGCCAGCAGCCAAGACGCAGGGGTATACAATGAGCAGTTCTTC.

The CDR3 protein is CATTRVGGLGELFF. The CDR3 coding sequence is TGTGCCACCACGAGAGTAGGAGGGTTGGGGGAGCTGTTTTTT. This chain connects TRBV24-1 to TRBJ2-2, with D maybe TRBD2 (6 bases). Trimming left V 8 bases short and J 8 bases short, with 17 bases between. The CDR3 is 14 residues long. In germline, CDR1 is KGHDR, CDR2 SFDVKD.

V is TRBV24-1 and J is TRBJ2-7; 8 nucleotides agree with TRBD1. This CDR3 spans 16 amino acids. Unmatched junction bases numbered 15, after V lost 5 bases and J lost 7 bases. Per the germline V gene, CDR1 is KGHDR and CDR2 is SFDVKD. CDR3 loop: CATSVTGAGGSWEQYF. DNA for the CDR3: TGTGCCACCAGTGTCACGGGGGCAGGGGGCAGTTGGGAGCAGTACTTC.

This rearrangement joins TRBV6-4 to TRBJ2-2; D possibly corresponds to TRBD1 (6 bases). The V end was cut by 3 bases, the J end by 5 bases, with 10 bases between. Germline lookup yields CDR1 MRHNA and CDR2 SNTAGT. The CDR3 loop spans 14 amino acids. CDR3 sequence reads: CASSEGTQTGELFF. CDR3 in DNA: TGTGCCAGCAGTGAGGGGACACAGACCGGGGAGCTGTTTTTT.

The V gene is TRBV7-2, the J gene TRBJ2-3; D remains unclear. Germline V lookup: CDR1 SGHTA, CDR2 FQGNSA. This CDR3 has 13 amino acids. Deletions cut 7 bases from V and 0 bases from J, with 8 bases between. This CDR3 reads CASTTTSTDTQYF. The CDR3 DNA is TGTGCCAGCACCACTACTAGCACAGATACGCAGTATTTT.

The chain uses TRBV7-2 and TRBJ2-7; 7 positions match TRBD1. This CDR3 region has 14 residues. The germline V gene encodes CDR1 SGHTA and CDR2 FQGNSA. V shed 5 bases and J 2 bases; nucleotides not matched to a gene: 6. CDR3 in DNA: TGTGCCAGCAGCCACCCCGGGACAGCCTACGAGCAGTACTTC. This gives the protein CASSHPGTAYEQYF.

This sequence joins TRBV24-1 and TRBJ1-4; TRBD1 matches 9 bases. The germline CDR1 and CDR2 sequences are KGHDR and SFDVKD. This CDR3 contains 15 residues. J lost 5 bases, V lost 4 bases, and 4 bases had no gene match. The CDR3 coding sequence is TGTGCCACCAGTGACCAAGGACAGGGGAATGAAAAACTGTTTTTT. As protein: CATSDQGQGNEKLFF.